The sequence of this TCR beta chain was determined in a study of T cells in women clearing cervical HPV infection (dated by TCRdb to the late 2010s). Looking at the study overall: The cases were 25 women with histologically confirmed HPV16-related CIN3 or worse, and 2 of those women had invasive cancers. The controls were 25 to 30 women whose single incident HPV16 infection cleared within 12 months with no development of precancer or cancer. Blood from cases was collected at the visit where the lesion was first found, while blood from controls was collected once the infection could no longer be detected. Among cases, blood sampling came a median of about 150 days after lesion detection, with an interquartile range of about 80 to 230 days. Since only a few of the women had HLA typing available, the possibility that HLA type was acting as a confounder could not be ruled out. This exploratory proof-of-principle case-control study, nested within the Guanacaste HPV Natural History Study in Costa Rica, compared TCR repertoires among women with different cervical HPV16 outcomes. Cases were matched to controls by age within five years and by the year the sample was collected. Cases had a median age of around 34 years compared with about 40 for controls, and baseline characteristics showed no significant differences between the groups. In the parent cohort, 10,049 women aged 18 or older were enrolled in Guanacaste, Costa Rica, during about 1992 to 1994 and then followed for less than 8 years. Five blinded duplicates per group were added as quality controls, so that about 60 samples were obtained: some 50 participants and some 10 replicates. Beyond this particular receptor, the publication reports: The cross-sectional design could not show whether associations preceded infection or resulted from it; effector/memory subsets and HPV-specific T cells were not isolated. Cases had lower TRBV6-7 relative abundance than controls (approximately 0.11% versus 0.16%; Bonferroni P = 0.0008). Significantly higher TCR repertoire richness was observed in CIN3+ cases than in controls across sequencing depths, whereas no difference in evenness was found. Cases were distinguished from controls with an estimated AUC of roughly 0.82 by random forest classifiers combining richness and V gene abundances. Because the number of T cells in each sample was unknown, differences in richness could reflect differing T-cell content rather than repertoire biology.

Every participant had a single incident cervical HPV16 infection, and women with prevalent HPV16 infections were excluded. Cervical HPV DNA was detected by MY09/MY11 PCR, and genotyping was performed by dot-blot hybridization. About 14 mL of heparinized blood were centrifuged, and the buffy coat was aliquoted, frozen at -30°C, then stored at -80°C. Genomic DNA was extracted from buffy coat specimens using QIAGEN kits. Worth noting for this clone: This receptor's antigen is unknown. The CDR3 is cut off 3 residues early in the read; its end comes from the germline J gene.

Using the immunoSEQ assay, multiplex PCR amplified TCR beta CDR3 regions from an average of about 1.1 ug of genomic DNA per sample. Primer bias was corrected in the assay by using a complete synthetic TCR repertoire to establish an amplification baseline. The amplicons were sequenced on the Illumina platform. As for the authors' bioinformatics: Sequences were error-corrected by clustering with frequency ratios and a modified nearest-neighbor algorithm and were then analyzed in the immunoSEQ Analyzer with IMGT gene definitions. TCR richness and evenness were averaged over 20 rarefaction repeats at each rarefaction depth, excluding samples with fewer sequences than the depth. Relative abundances of V, D and J genes were compared between groups using Wilcoxon rank sum tests, with FDR correction applied. In the blinded duplicates, the intraclass correlation was approximately 96% for TCR richness and averaged 76.4% across roughly 70 gene segments. In TCRdb, the immuneACCESS table is reduced to in-frame sequences with V and J assigned. These tables do not hold every clone; where another copy was compared, an unresolved V gene accounts for under half, and the others remain unexplained. D and trimming were read from the DNA, whereas the V and J calls and clone size are those reported in that table. The sample has 25,000 to 30,000 clones on record. Around 3.5% of the sample lies in the top ten.

V is clipped by 2 bases and J by 7 bases, and the sequence between their germline boundaries is 9 bases long. The germline V gene provides CDR1 MDHEN and CDR2 SYDVKM. Including the terminal cysteine and phenylalanine, the CDR3 comprises 14 residues. The DNA covers only part of the CDR3, 33 bases in frame from base 1. This sequence uses TRBV28 and TRBJ1-6; TRBD1 is a weak D gene call, 6 bases matching. This clonotype originated in a woman between 18 and 75 years old with a cervical HPV16 infection that either progressed to CIN3+ or cleared (not recorded which). The sample taken for sequencing was blood buffy coat. This receptor has the CDR3 CASSLTGINSPLHF. The CDR3 bases that were read are TGTGCCAGCAGTTTAACAGGGATCAATTCACCC.